This TCR beta chain was observed in a study of blood T cell repertoires in COVID-19. Study information: The samples span acute and convalescent COVID-19 from the United States, Italy and Spain. PBMCs, B-cell-depleted T cells, or T cells were the source of the cDNA or gDNA that made up the material.

Original processing methods: Using reference gene primer amplification, nucleated cell counts were estimated. The table came from immunoSEQ multiplex PCR; TCRdb's copy has only in-frame clones and leaves some out. V and J calls and clone size are given by that table; D and trimming were obtained from the DNA. The repertoire includes nearly 300,000 clones, about 91% of them detected once, and approximately 7.2% sits in the top ten. The CDR3 has 16 amino acids. Germline CDR1 and CDR2: SGDLS and YYNGEE. Trimming cost V 3 bases and J 1 base; bases outside gene matches: 4. The receptor was isolated from a woman aged 25-40 years who had recovered from COVID-19. The chain couples TRBV9 to TRBJ2-2; 9 nucleotides line up with TRBD1. Sequencing was done on a sample of peripheral blood. The chain's CDR3 is CASSARGQGNTGELFF. In DNA form, the CDR3 reads TGTGCCAGCAGCGCGAGGGGACAGGGGAACACCGGGGAGCTGTTTTTT.